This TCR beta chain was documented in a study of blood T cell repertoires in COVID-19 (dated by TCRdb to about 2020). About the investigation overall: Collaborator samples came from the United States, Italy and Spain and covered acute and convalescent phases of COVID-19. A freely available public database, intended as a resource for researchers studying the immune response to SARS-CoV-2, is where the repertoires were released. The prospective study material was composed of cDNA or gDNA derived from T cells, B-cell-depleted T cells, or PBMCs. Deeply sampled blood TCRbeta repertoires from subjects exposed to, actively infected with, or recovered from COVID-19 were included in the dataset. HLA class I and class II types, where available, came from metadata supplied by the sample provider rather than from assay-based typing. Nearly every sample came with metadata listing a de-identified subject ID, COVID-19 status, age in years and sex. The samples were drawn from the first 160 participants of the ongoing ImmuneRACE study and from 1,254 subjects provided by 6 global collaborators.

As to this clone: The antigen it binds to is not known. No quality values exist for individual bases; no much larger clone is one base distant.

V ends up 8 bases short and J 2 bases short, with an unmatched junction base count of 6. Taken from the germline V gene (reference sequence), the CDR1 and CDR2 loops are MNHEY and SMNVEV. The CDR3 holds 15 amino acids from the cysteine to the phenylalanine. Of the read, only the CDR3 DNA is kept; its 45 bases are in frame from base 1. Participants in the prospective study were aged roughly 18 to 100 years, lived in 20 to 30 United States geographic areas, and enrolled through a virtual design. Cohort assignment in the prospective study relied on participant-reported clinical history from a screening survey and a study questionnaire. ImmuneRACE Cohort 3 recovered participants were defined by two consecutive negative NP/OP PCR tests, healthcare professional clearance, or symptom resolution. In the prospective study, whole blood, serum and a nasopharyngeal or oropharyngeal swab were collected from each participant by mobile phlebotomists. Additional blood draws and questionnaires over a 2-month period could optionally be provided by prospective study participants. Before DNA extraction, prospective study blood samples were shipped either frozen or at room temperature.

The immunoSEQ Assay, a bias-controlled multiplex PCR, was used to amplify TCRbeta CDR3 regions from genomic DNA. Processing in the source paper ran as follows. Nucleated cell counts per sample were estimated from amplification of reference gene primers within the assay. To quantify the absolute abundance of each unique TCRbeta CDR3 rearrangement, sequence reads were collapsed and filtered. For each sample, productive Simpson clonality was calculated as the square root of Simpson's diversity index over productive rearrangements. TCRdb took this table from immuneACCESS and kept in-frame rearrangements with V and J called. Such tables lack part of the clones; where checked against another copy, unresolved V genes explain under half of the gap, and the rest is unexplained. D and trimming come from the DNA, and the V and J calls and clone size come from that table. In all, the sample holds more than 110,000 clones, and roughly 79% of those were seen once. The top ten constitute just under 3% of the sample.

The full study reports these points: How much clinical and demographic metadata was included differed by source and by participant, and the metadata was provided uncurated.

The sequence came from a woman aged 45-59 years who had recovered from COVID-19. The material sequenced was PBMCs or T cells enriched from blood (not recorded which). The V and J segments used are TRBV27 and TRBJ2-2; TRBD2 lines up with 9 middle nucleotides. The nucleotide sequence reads TGTGCCAGCGCTAGCGGGGCCGCTAACACCGGGGAGCTGTTTTTT. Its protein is CASASGAANTGELFF.